This T cell receptor beta chain emerged from a study of Ad26.COV2.S vaccination and SARS-CoV-2 variants. V was shortened by 2 bases and J by 1 base, with 11 bases between the two germline ends. The CDR3 spans 14 residues. Germline CDR1 and CDR2: SQVTM and ANQGSEA. Treatment given: roughly 19 received Ad26.COV2.S at low or high dose, single or two shots; roughly five received placebo; per-sample allocation not given. It was on day 63 after the first vaccine or placebo injection that samples were taken. This table comes from immunoSEQ multiplex PCR, and its TCRdb copy is limited to in-frame clones, with some not included. Among approximately 420,000 clones listed, more than 75% were seen once.

The sequenced sample was peripheral blood, obtained in a trial of Ad26.COV2.S vaccine versus placebo. This chain uses TRBV29-1 with TRBJ1-2; perhaps TRBD1 as D (5 bases). The sequence was collected from a person aged 18-60 years who received the Ad26.COV2.S COVID-19 vaccine or a placebo. The CDR3 spells CSVELGGINYGYTF. CDR3 DNA sequence: TGCAGCGTTGAATTGGGGGGGATTAACTATGGCTACACCTTC.